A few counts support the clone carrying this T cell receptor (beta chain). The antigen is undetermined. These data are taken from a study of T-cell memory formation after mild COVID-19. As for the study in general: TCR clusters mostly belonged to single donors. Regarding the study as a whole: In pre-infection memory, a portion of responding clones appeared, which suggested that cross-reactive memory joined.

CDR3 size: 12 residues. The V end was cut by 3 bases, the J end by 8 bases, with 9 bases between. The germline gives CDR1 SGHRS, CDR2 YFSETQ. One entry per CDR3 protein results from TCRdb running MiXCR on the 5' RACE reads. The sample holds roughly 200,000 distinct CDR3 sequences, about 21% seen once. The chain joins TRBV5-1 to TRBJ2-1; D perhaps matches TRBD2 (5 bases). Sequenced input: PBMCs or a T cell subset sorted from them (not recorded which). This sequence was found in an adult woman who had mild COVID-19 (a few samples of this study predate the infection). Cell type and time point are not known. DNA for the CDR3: TGCGCCAGCAGCTCGGACGGGGATGAGCAGTTCTTC. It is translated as CASSSDGDEQFF.